The source of this TCR beta chain is a study of beta chain features in type 1 diabetes. Comments on this clone: Its antigen is as yet unknown. Other DNA sequences in this sample translate to the same CDR3.

The germline gives CDR1 SGDLS, CDR2 YYNGEE. The CDR3 sequence is 15 residues long. Germline trimming cut 0 bases from V and 7 bases from J; bases unmatched to any gene: 7. Of the isolated RNA, all was reverse transcribed, and so the sequenced material was expressed TCRB transcripts. Using immunoSEQ multiplex PCR, the repertoire was profiled, and TCRdb retains in-frame clones only, with some absent. The sample holds 300,000 to 350,000 clones, 6.5% to 10% seen once. Whole-study results and caveats: Patients' naive, central memory and Treg TCRB repertoires seemed closer to one another than those of healthy donors. VDJ junctions from type 1 diabetes patients carried fewer insertions and larger deletions.

Staining for CD45RO/CCR7/CD25/CD127/CD95/CD27 allowed sorting of CD4+ naive, central memory, regulatory and stem cell-like memory cells. Post-sort purity exceeded 98% for all sorted populations. The gene calls are TRBV9 and TRBJ2-1; 7 bases align to TRBD2. The sequencing sample was made of central memory CD4+ T cells from blood. This clonotype originated in a woman between 18 and 29 years old in good health. This CDR3 reads CASSVGGSGKNEQFF. The DNA for the CDR3 is TGTGCCAGCAGCGTAGGCGGGAGTGGGAAGAATGAGCAGTTCTTC.